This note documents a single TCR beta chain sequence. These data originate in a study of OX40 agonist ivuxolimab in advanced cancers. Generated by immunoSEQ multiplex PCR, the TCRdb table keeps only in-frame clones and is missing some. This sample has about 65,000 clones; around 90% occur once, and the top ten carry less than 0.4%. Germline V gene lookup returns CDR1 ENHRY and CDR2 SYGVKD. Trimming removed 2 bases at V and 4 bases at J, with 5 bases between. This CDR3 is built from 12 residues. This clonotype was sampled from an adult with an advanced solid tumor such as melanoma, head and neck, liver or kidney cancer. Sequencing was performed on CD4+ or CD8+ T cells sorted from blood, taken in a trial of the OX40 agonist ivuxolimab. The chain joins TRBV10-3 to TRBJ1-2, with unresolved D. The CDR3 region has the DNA TGTGCCATCAGTGAGGGCTTCTATGGCTACACCTTC. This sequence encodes CAISEGFYGYTF.